The 9 T cell receptor beta chains listed next were all sequenced from one sample in a study of T cell responses to AZD1222 COVID-19 vaccine. Clones were read by immunoSEQ multiplex PCR, and TCRdb kept only the in-frame ones, dropping some. The table lists around 94,000 clones, 84% of them singletons. Specimen: peripheral blood, collected on day 0 of AZD1222 vaccination. These receptors were collected from an adult in good health.

The rearrangement joins TRBV25-1 to TRBJ1-1; possibly TRBD1 for D (6 bases). The V gene lost 6 bases and the J gene lost 5 bases, with 16 bases spanning the gap. There are 14 residues in the CDR3. CDR1 is MGHDK, CDR2 SYGVNS, per germline. The CDR3 loop reads CASRETNRETEAFF. CDR3 nucleotide sequence: TGTGCCAGCAGGGAAACCAACAGGGAAACTGAAGCTTTCTTT.

J is TRBJ1-2 and V is TRBV6-5; D is uncertain. Per the germline V gene, CDR1 is MNHEY and CDR2 is SVGAGI. The V and J ends lost 8 bases and 9 bases respectively, with 22 bases between them. The CDR3 is 14 residues long. The CDR3 nucleotides read TGTGCCAGCCGTCCGAACGAGTTCCCCCCCCGCTACACCTTC. Protein: CASRPNEFPPRYTF.

The V gene is TRBV30, the J gene TRBJ1-2; 7 nucleotides match TRBD1. The CDR3 contains 13 residues. Unmatched junction bases numbered 3, after V lost 2 bases and J lost 3 bases. Germline CDR1 is GTSNPN and CDR2 is SVGIG (reference sequence). CDR3 sequence: CAWSLTGDYGYTF. For the CDR3, the DNA is TGTGCCTGGAGTCTAACAGGGGACTATGGCTACACCTTC.

There are a few counts of this clone. V is TRBV5-4 and J is TRBJ2-3, with D possibly matching TRBD2 (7 bases). Trimming stripped 1 base from V and 1 base from J, with 13 bases between. Germline CDR1 is SGHNT and CDR2 is YYREEE (reference sequence). CDR3 length: 16 residues. CDR3 in DNA: TGTGCCAGCAGCTTGATTGGGGGGGCGGGCACAGATACGCAGTATTTT. Translated, it gives CASSLIGGAGTDTQYF.

The sample holds a few counts of this clone. The chain employs TRBV12-3 or TRBV12-4 and TRBJ2-1, with D tentatively TRBD1 or TRBD2 (5 bases each). The V end lost 8 bases, the J end lost 9 bases, and 11 bases lay between the germline ends. The CDR3 is made up of 11 amino acids. CDR3 bases: TGTGCCAGCTCCCTGGGGGTTGAGCAGTTCTTC. Its protein is CASSLGVEQFF.

For the CDR3, the DNA is TGTGCCAGCAGCCCTTCGACAGGGATGATCTATGGCTACACCTTC. Translating gives CASSPSTGMIYGYTF. The V call is TRBV7-2, the J call TRBJ1-2, with 7 bases identical to TRBD1. Losses at the gene ends were 5 bases for V and 4 bases for J; bases not matched to a gene: 10. Germline V gives CDR1 SGHTA, CDR2 FQGNSA. CDR3 length: 15 residues.

The rearrangement joins TRBV30 to TRBJ2-2; D remains ambiguous. The CDR3 is made up of 12 amino acids. CDR1 and CDR2 (germline): GTSNPN, SVGIG (reference sequence). V dropped 7 bases and J dropped 5 bases, with 11 bases sitting between them. The CDR3 nucleotides are TGTGCCTTTTGCCCAGCTACCGGGGAGCTGTTTTTT. Protein sequence: CAFCPATGELFF.

V is TRBV5-1 and J is TRBJ1-2; possibly TRBD1 for D (5 bases). V dropped 0 bases and J dropped 9 bases, with 15 bases sitting between them. The germline CDR1 and CDR2 sequences are SGHRS and YFSETQ. The CDR3 length is 14 residues. The CDR3 sequence is CASSLEQAGNRYTF. In DNA, the CDR3 is TGCGCCAGCAGCTTGGAACAGGCAGGGAACCGCTACACCTTC.

In its sample, this clone was seen a few times. The chain uses TRBV7-6 and TRBJ1-4; D perhaps matches TRBD1 (5 bases). Trimming stripped 1 base from V and 8 bases from J, with 17 bases between. The CDR3 length is 16 residues. Germline CDR1 and CDR2: SGHVS and FNYEAQ. The CDR3 sequence is CASSLEIGQGREKLFF. In DNA form, the CDR3 reads TGTGCCAGCAGCTTAGAAATCGGGCAGGGTCGGGAAAAACTGTTTTTT.